This T cell receptor beta chain was retrieved from a study of spatial heterogeneity in lung cancer (dated by TCRdb to between 2018 and 2020). The study in broad terms: Beta-chain transcripts were consistently detected in greater numbers than alpha-chain transcripts, which likely reflects a higher abundance of beta-chain transcripts. In the raw uncorrected reads, each unique combination of TCR and UMI appeared more than ten times on average. The study quantitatively compared TCR alpha and beta repertoires across multiple tumor regions, matched nontumor lung and blood in non-small cell lung cancer. TCR repertoire features were related to nonsynonymous mutation counts determined by whole-exome sequencing of tumor tissue. Both alpha and beta chains were TCR-sequenced in 210 or so tumor regions, under 80 matched nontumor lung samples and 56 PBMC samples obtained at surgery.

The protocol used for the library was 5' RACE. Reads for this sample came from a NextSeq 500. In the TCR library protocol, a unique molecular identifier was attached to each TCR cDNA molecule so that PCR and sequencing errors could be corrected. The study's own analysis went as follows. TCR identification, UMI-based error correction and CDR3 extraction were all carried out with Decombinator tools. TCRs above a frequency of 2 per 1,000, corresponding to the top 1% of the tumor frequency distribution, were defined as expanded. Renyi diversity was calculated using the R vegan package after each repertoire was subsampled 100 times to 5,000 TCRs. To build CDR3 similarity networks, amino acid triplet string-kernel similarity was used, and CDR3s were connected when their pairwise similarity was above 0.82. TCRdb reprocessing: public reads trimmed at Q25 with fastp, clones called with MiXCR, in-frame beta chains kept. Rows with one shared CDR3 protein collapse into an entry with the most common genes and DNA. The V and J calls and clone size are TCRdb's, not the authors'. For this sample the table gives about 22,000 distinct CDR3 sequences, of which over 4.5% were detected only once. The ten largest clones add up to about 35% of the sample.

Results and caveats for the whole study, not just this receptor: Ubiquitous expanded tumor TCRs were detected in blood more often at tumor resection than at routine follow-up. Additional single-cell paired TCR alpha and beta sequencing was considered necessary to confirm, at a functional level, the hypothesis that regional TCRs recognize regional mutations.

The V end gives up 5 bases and the J end 4 bases, leaving 9 bases in the junction not matched to a gene. Spanning cysteine to phenylalanine, the CDR3 consists of 16 amino acids. Of all the DNA, just the CDR3 is kept, 48 bases in frame from base 1. CDR1 and CDR2 were assigned from the germline V gene as SGHAT and FQNNGV. The sample's time point label is to be understood as: sample taken at primary tumor resection. TCR sequencing used whole RNA extracted from tumor and nontumor lung tissue, or from cryopreserved PBMC samples, without cell sorting. The donors were some 70 patients from the lung TRACERx cohort who had early-stage, untreated non-small cell lung cancer. Only patients with enough RNA available from two or more tumor regions were chosen for TCR sequencing. This clonotype has at least ten counts. No antigen is known for it. No base-level quality is on record; no much larger clone is a single base apart.

The receptor was derived from a male donor with early-stage non-small cell lung cancer. Recombination linked TRBV11-2 to TRBJ1-1; 11 bases in the middle match TRBD1. The sample here was PBMCs, taken at surgery. The CDR3 sequence is CASSPRDRGKGTEAFF. In nucleotide form, the sequence is TGTGCCAGCAGCCCCCGGGACAGGGGGAAGGGCACTGAAGCTTTCTTT.